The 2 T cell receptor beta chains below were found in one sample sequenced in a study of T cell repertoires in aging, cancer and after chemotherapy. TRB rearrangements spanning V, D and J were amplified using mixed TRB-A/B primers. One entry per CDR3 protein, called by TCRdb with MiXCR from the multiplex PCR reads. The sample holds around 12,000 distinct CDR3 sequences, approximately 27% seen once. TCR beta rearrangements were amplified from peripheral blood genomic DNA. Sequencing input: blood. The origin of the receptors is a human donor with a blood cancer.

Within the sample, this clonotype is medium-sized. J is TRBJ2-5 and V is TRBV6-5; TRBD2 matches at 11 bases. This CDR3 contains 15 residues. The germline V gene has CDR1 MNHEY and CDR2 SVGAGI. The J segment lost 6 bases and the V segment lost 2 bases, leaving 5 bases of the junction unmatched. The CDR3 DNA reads TGTGCCAGCAGTTACGGTAGCGGGGGGGGTCAGACCCAGTACTTC. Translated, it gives CASSYGSGGGQTQYF.

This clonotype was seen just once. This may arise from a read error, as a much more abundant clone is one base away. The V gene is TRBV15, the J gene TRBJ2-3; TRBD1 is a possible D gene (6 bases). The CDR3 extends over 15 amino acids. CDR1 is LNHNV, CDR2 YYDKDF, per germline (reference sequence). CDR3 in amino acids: CAISREQGLTDTQYF. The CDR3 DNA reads TGTGCCATCAGCAGAGAACAGGGCCTCACAGATACGCAGTATTTT.